Sequencing of this T cell receptor beta chain was carried out in a study of blood T cell repertoires in COVID-19. Study background: Nucleic acid was either cDNA or gDNA, and it came from T cells, B-cell-depleted T cells, or PBMCs.

Clinical histories supplied by participants themselves formed the basis of cohort assignment. This clone was counted a single time. Authors' methods: Estimation of nucleated cell counts relied on the amplification of reference gene primers. The data were produced by immunoSEQ multiplex PCR, yet TCRdb's version contains in-frame clones alone and is incomplete. From that table come the V and J calls and clone size; the DNA was used to work out D and trimming. The top ten hold about 1.7% of the sample, which has about 400,000 clones, nearly 90% seen once. Material: PBMCs or T cells enriched from blood (not recorded which). The receptor was isolated from a woman between 25 and 40 years old who had recovered from COVID-19.

The CDR3 sequence: CASSVEPAGSISPEQFF. Written as DNA, the CDR3 is TGTGCCAGCAGCGTAGAGCCAGCGGGATCTATATCACCTGAGCAGTTCTTC. This rearrangement joins TRBV9 to TRBJ2-1; 7 bases match TRBD2. V gave up 0 bases and J gave up 9 bases; unmatched junction bases: 15. This CDR3 region has 17 residues. Looked up from germline, CDR1 is SGDLS and CDR2 is YYNGEE.